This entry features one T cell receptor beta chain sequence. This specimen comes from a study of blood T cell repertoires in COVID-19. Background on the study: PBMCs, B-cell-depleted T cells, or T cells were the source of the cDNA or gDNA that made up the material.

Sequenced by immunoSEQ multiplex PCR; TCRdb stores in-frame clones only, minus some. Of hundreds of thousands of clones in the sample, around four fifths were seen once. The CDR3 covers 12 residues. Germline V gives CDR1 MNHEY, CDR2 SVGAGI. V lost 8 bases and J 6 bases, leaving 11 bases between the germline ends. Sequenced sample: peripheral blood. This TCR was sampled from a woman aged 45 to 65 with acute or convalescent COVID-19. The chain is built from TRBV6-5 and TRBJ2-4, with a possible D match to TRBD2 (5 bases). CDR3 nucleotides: TGTGCCAGCTCCCCCGGAGGAAACATTCAGTACTTC. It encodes CASSPGGNIQYF.